In its sample, the clone carrying this T cell receptor (beta chain) was seen a few times. The CDR3 totals 13 residues. V was trimmed by 6 bases and J by 0 bases, leaving 8 bases between them. Germline CDR1 is DFQATT and CDR2 is SNEGSKA (reference sequence). The authors ran a second PCR of 7 to 11 cycles using a sample-barcoded 5' primer and a J-beta primer mix. Each cDNA molecule was tagged by a template-switch adaptor that had 12 random nucleotides. Each CDR3 protein gets one entry after TCRdb re-called the 5' RACE reads with MiXCR. Among about 2 million distinct CDR3 sequences listed, roughly 49% were seen once. The data were obtained in a study of blood T cells in healthy people across ages.

The sample was blood. This chain links TRBV20-1 with TRBJ1-4; no reliable D call. The source is a woman aged 40 to 55 in good health. CDR3 DNA: TGCAGTGCCCCACAAGCAACTAATGAAAAACTGTTTTTT. Translation gives CSAPQATNEKLFF.